The source of this TCR beta chain is a study of CD8 T cells in Susac syndrome. Study in general: Patients with Susac syndrome were, at the time of blood collection, therapy-naive, maintained on corticosteroids, or maintained on intravenous immunoglobulin alone.

Sequencing of TCR beta was carried out in blood CD8+ and CD4+ T cells. TEMRA cells underwent FACS enrichment and CD8+ and CD4+ T cells underwent negative isolation. Unmatched junction bases numbered 1, after V lost 2 bases and J lost 4 bases. The CDR3 totals 14 residues. From germline, CDR1 is SGHNT and CDR2 YYREEE (reference sequence). An amount of RNA that ranged from about 0.45 to 1 ug was reverse transcribed with random hexamers. The amplification used immunoSEQ multiplex PCR on TCR beta CDR3; it spanned 54 Vbeta and 13 Jbeta. TCRdb re-called the immunoSEQ multiplex PCR reads with MiXCR, one entry per CDR3 protein. The sample shows 200,000 or so distinct CDR3 sequences, 90% to 97% of them seen only once.

This TCR derives from a human donor with Susac syndrome. The sequencing input was CD4+ T cells from PBMCs. This chain connects TRBV5-4 to TRBJ2-2, with TRBD2 identical over 8 bases. The CDR3: CASSFGGATGELFF. For the CDR3, the DNA is TGTGCCAGCAGCTTCGGGGGGGCCACCGGGGAGCTGTTTTTT.